Described below is a single TCR beta chain sequence and its context. Its antigen target is currently unknown. No base quality values were provided; no much bigger clone lies one nucleotide off. To estimate absolute template abundance from read counts, synthetic TCR analog templates were spiked into each PCR. TCRbeta CDR3 regions were amplified from genomic DNA with bias-controlled V and J gene primers using the immunoSEQ assay. Sequencing of rearranged TCRbeta segments was done at approximately 20X coverage. Concerning the study's data processing: Clustering was used to correct sequencing errors, and CDR3s were annotated against IMGT to assign V, D and J genes. Only productive TCRbeta rearrangements were used in downstream analyses, excluding out-of-frame or stop-codon sequences. To compute clonality, Shannon entropy was normalized by the log of the number of unique productive sequences and then subtracted from one. Clones differing between time points or between blood and tumor were identified by Fisher's exact test with Benjamini-Hochberg correction at adjusted p below 0.01. The table comes from immuneACCESS by way of TCRdb, which keeps in-frame sequences with V and J called. Part of the clones is missing from these tables; in studies checked, under half for an unresolved V gene and the rest for unknown reasons. Clone size and the V and J calls come from that table; the DNA yielded D and trimming. The sample table shows 130,000 or so clones, and about 81% are seen once. The leading ten clones occupy 2.5% to 4% of the sample.

What this sample's time point label stands for: pretreatment peripheral blood. A cohort of around 29 patients with locally advanced or metastatic urothelial carcinoma, treated at Memorial Sloan Kettering on a trial protocol, was included. Peripheral blood mononuclear cells were collected pretreatment and during treatment, at between 1 and 8 total time points per patient. The Qiagen DNeasy Blood extraction kit was used to purify genomic DNA from total PBMCs and tumor samples. Collected pretreatment and during treatment, PBMCs were isolated and stored as previously described. Including cysteine and phenylalanine, the CDR3 has 14 amino acids. CDR3 DNA is the only sequence kept; it has 42 bases, read in frame from the first base. Via the germline V gene (reference sequence), CDR1 is LNHDA and CDR2 SQIVND. The junction carries 11 bases between V and J, which are trimmed by 2 bases and 6 bases respectively.

This entry belongs to a study of PD-L1 blockade in urothelial cancer (dated by TCRdb to 2016 to 2017). For the wider study: Therapy was started in the mid-2010s for all patients, and atezolizumab 1,200 mg was administered intravenously every 3 weeks. About nine tenths of the roughly 29 patients were males with bladder-origin urothelial cancer, and about two thirds of the roughly 30 reported a prior smoking history. An ECOG performance status of 0 or 1 was recorded for the patients, and 0 to 3 prior chemotherapy regimens had been received by the patients. Blood samples were analyzed at two time points: 3 weeks after treatment start (second dose) and 6 weeks after treatment start. Blood samples gave a median of around 140,000 T cells and approximately 85,000 unique TCRs, with a median clonality of approximately 0.078. The study was an exploratory multi-omic analysis of somatic, immune and clinical correlates of response to PD-L1 blockade with atezolizumab in urothelial cancer. Pretreatment tumor samples, along with matched peripheral blood collected serially before and after atezolizumab treatment, underwent TCR sequencing. Progression-free survival longer than 6 months counted as durable clinical benefit, and TCR features were additionally tested against both progression-free and overall survival. In the same patients, pretreatment tumors underwent whole exome sequencing and RNA sequencing in addition to TCR sequencing. Durable clinical benefit was achieved by nine patients but not by the remaining 20. Twenty-nine patients had pretreatment blood TCR-seq, about 25 had at least one posttreatment blood collection, and about 25 had tumor TCR-seq.

Broader findings and caveats from the paper: At 3 weeks after the start of treatment, tumor-associated TCR clones in peripheral blood had expanded more in patients with durable benefit (n ≈ 24, p = 0.022). A pretreatment peripheral blood TCR clonality below the median was linked to improved progression-free and overall survival. Because the sample size was small (n of about 30) and many exploratory analyses were performed, the results are intended to be hypothesis-generating.

This sample comprised PBMCs, obtained around atezolizumab (anti-PD-L1) treatment. The TCR originated in a man aged 50 to 59 with urothelial cancer. Recombination linked TRBV19 to TRBJ1-5; TRBD1 is possibly the D segment (6 matching bases). The base sequence is TGTGCCAGTAGTATAACGGGGGGGCCTCAGCCCCAGCATTTT. It codes for CASSITGGPQPQHF.